The clone carrying this T cell receptor (beta chain) was counted between two and nine times. CDR1 is SEHNR and CDR2 is FQNEAQ in the germline V gene (reference sequence). Trimming took 1 base from V and 6 from J, leaving 12 bases between them. The CDR3 contains 14 residues. Sequencing was performed with immunoSEQ multiplex PCR; in TCRdb, only in-frame clones are kept and a portion is missing. The sample holds roughly 15,000 clones, around 77% seen once. The sample belongs to a study of blood T cell repertoires in COVID-19. As for the study in general: The cDNA or gDNA used as material had been derived from T cells, B-cell-depleted T cells, or PBMCs.

This TCR derives from a human donor in a cohort sampled during active COVID-19. This chain links TRBV7-9 with TRBJ2-5; D possibly corresponds to TRBD2 (6 bases). Specimen: peripheral blood. The CDR3 sequence is CASSLVAGRQTQYF. In DNA, the CDR3 is TGTGCCAGCAGCTTAGTTGCAGGGAGGCAGACCCAGTACTTC. Together with reference TRBV7-9 and TRBJ2-5, the CDR3 gives the full variable domain: DTGVSQNPRHKITKRGQNVTFRCDPISEHNRLYWYRQTLGQGPEFLTYFQNEAQLEKSRLLSDRFSAERPKGSFSTLEIQRTEQGDSAMYLCASSLVAGRQTQYFGPGTRLLVL.